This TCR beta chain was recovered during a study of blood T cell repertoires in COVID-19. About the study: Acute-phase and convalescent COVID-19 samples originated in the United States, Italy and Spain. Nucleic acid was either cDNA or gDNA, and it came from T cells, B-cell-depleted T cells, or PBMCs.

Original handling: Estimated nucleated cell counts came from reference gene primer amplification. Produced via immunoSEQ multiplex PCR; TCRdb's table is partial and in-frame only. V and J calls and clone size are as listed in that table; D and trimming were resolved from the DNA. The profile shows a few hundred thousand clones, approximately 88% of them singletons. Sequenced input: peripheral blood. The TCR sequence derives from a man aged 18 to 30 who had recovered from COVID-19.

CDR3 nucleotide sequence: TGCGCCAGCAGTCCCCACTCGGCAGGGGACAATGAGCAGTTCTTC. As protein: CASSPHSAGDNEQFF. The rearrangement uses TRBV10-1 and TRBJ2-1; TRBD1 is a possible D gene (6 bases). Trimming removed 5 bases at V and 5 bases at J, with 16 bases between. The CDR3 loop spans 15 amino acids. Germline CDR1 and CDR2: WNHNN and SYGVQD (reference sequence).